This T cell receptor beta chain was captured by sequencing in a study of blood T cell repertoires in COVID-19. Across the study: Acute and convalescent COVID-19 specimens originated in the United States, Italy and Spain. Sample material is recorded as cDNA or gDNA derived from T cells, B-cell-depleted T cells, or PBMCs.

V was pared by 5 bases and J by 4 bases, with 4 bases of the junction left unmatched. CDR1 MNHNY and CDR2 SVGAGI come from the germline V gene (reference sequence). The CDR3 runs to 13 residues. In the authors' methods: The assay estimated nucleated cells by amplifying reference gene primers. Sequencing used immunoSEQ multiplex PCR; TCRdb keeps in-frame clones, though not all of them. V, J and clone size are those of that table, while D and trimming were read from the DNA. The data show fewer than 150,000 clones, 87% seen once. The sequencing input was peripheral blood. This sequence joins TRBV6-6 and TRBJ1-1; 7 positions agree with TRBD1. This sequence was found in a woman in her sixties or seventies with acute or convalescent COVID-19. The CDR3 coding sequence is TGTGCCAGCAGTAGACAGGGTAGCACTGAAGCTTTCTTT. Its protein product is CASSRQGSTEAFF.